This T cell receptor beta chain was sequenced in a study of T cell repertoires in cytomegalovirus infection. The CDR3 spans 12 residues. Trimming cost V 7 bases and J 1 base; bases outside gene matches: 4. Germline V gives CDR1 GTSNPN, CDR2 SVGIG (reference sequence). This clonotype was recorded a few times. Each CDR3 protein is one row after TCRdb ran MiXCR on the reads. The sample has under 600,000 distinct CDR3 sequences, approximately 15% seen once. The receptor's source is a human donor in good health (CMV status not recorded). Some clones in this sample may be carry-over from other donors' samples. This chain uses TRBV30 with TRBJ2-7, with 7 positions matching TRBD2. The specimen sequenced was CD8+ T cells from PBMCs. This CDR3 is CAFERGSYEQYF. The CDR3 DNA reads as TGTGCCTTTGAGCGGGGATCCTACGAGCAGTACTTC. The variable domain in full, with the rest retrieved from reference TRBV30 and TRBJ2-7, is SQTIHQWPATLVQPVGSPLSLECTVEGTSNPNLYWYRQAAGRGLQLLFYSVGIGQISSEVPQNLSASRPQDRQFILSSKKLLLSDSGFYLCAFERGSYEQYFGPGTRLTVT.